These T cell receptor beta chains were read from a single sample in a study of shared clonotypes between healthy human individuals. Data came from immunoSEQ multiplex PCR; TCRdb stores just in-frame clones and leaves some out. Seen here are some 2.3 million clones, approximately 95% observed once, and the top ten hold 0.3% to 0.4%. The sample consisted of naive CD4+ T cells from PBMCs. The source of these receptors is a man aged 18 to 35 in good health. Some clones in this sample may be carry-over from other donors' samples. CDR3s include the opening cysteine and the closing phenylalanine or tryptophan. D genes are given only for firm matches. Not every row has a clone size; where given, it reads once, few, many or a size class.

V gene	clone size	J gene	D gene	CDR3 DNA	CDR3 protein
TRBV4-1	NA	TRBJ2-7	NA	TGCGCCAGCAGCCAACCAGTCATCGGACGGGGCTCCTACGAGCAGTACTTC	CASSQPVIGRGSYEQYF
TRBV11-2	NA	TRBJ2-7	TRBD1	TGTGCCAGCAGCTCGGGTAACAGGGGAGCCTACGAGCAGTACTTC	CASSSGNRGAYEQYF
TRBV30	NA	TRBJ2-5	TRBD1	TGTGCCTGGAGCCCCGGGACAGGGGAAGGAGAGACCCAGTACTTC	CAWSPGTGEGETQYF
TRBV18	NA	TRBJ2-5	NA	TGTGCCAGCTCAACTACAGGGATGCAGACCCAGTACTTC	CASSTTGMQTQYF
TRBV4-1	once	TRBJ2-1	NA	TGCGCCAGCAGCCAACTCCCTTTCGTCAGGGGCTACAATGAGCAGTTCTTC	CASSQLPFVRGYNEQFF
TRBV2	NA	TRBJ2-4	NA	TGTGCCAGCATGCAAGGGAATGGAAACATTCAGTACTTC	CASMQGNGNIQYF
TRBV7-6	NA	TRBJ2-1	NA	TGTGCCAGCAGCTTAGCGCCCCGGTCGGTTTGGCAGTTCTTC	CASSLAPRSVWQFF
TRBV6-1	NA	TRBJ2-4	TRBD2	TGTGCCAGCAGTGAAGAGGTAGCGGGAGCCAAAAACATTCAGTACTTC	CASSEEVAGAKNIQYF
TRBV11-2	NA	TRBJ2-7	TRBD2	TGTGCCAGCAGAACCGGAGGGAGGGGCTACGAGCAGTACTTC	CASRTGGRGYEQYF
TRBV5-1	once	TRBJ2-2	NA	TGCGCCAGCAGCTTGTCGTGGATTTCTGGGGAGCTGTTTTTT	CASSLSWISGELFF
TRBV5-6	NA	TRBJ1-2	NA	TGTGCCAGCAGCTTGGCTGGGAGGAGGAGTGGCTACACCTTC	CASSLAGRRSGYTF
TRBV18	NA	TRBJ1-3	NA	TGTGCCAGCTCACCATCGACAGGAAGAGACACCATATATTTT	CASSPSTGRDTIYF
TRBV5-4	NA	TRBJ2-2	NA	TGTGCCAGCAGCTTCGGGACTCCCCGGAACACCGGGGAGCTGTTTTTT	CASSFGTPRNTGELFF
TRBV10-2	NA	TRBJ1-3	NA	TGCGCCAGCAGTGAGCCGCTTAAGAACACCATATATTTT	CASSEPLKNTIYF
TRBV4-1	few	TRBJ1-1	NA	TGCGCCAGCAGCAAAGAAGGGATGAACACTGAAGCTTTCTTT	CASSKEGMNTEAFF
TRBV5-1	NA	TRBJ1-5	NA	TGCGCCAGCAGCTTCGCCGGGGATCAGCCCCAGCATTTT	CASSFAGDQPQHF
TRBV11-2	NA	TRBJ2-1	TRBD1	TGTGCCAGCAGTCTGGGGACAGGGGGTTTGAATGAGCAGTTCTTC	CASSLGTGGLNEQFF
TRBV6-1	NA	TRBJ2-7	TRBD1	TGTGCCAGCAGTGAAGTGGTGAAGACAGGGATCGGGAACCACGAGCAGTACTTC	CASSEVVKTGIGNHEQYF
TRBV5-1	NA	TRBJ2-5	NA	TGCGCCAGCAGCGGCGGCAGCGGGGAGACCCAGTACTTC	CASSGGSGETQYF
TRBV2	NA	TRBJ2-5	NA	TGTGCCAGCAGTGAATGGGAATTAGCCACGGAGACCCAGTACTTC	CASSEWELATETQYF
TRBV28	few	TRBJ1-2	NA	TGTGCCAGCAGTTTATCGCCAGCCAGGGGCTACACCTTC	CASSLSPARGYTF
TRBV6-1	NA	TRBJ2-7	NA	TGTGCCAGCAGTGTTGGAGTCTCCTACGAGCAGTACTTC	CASSVGVSYEQYF
TRBV28	NA	TRBJ2-5	TRBD2	TGTGCCAGCAGTTCATCCGCAGCGGGAAGATGGGAGACCCAGTACTTC	CASSSSAAGRWETQYF
TRBV4-1	many	TRBJ1-3	TRBD1	TGCGCCAGCAGCCCTCGTGAGGGGACAGGGGGCCCGGCTGTGTCAGGAAACACCATATATTTT	CASSPREGTGGPAVSGNTIYF
TRBV6-1	NA	TRBJ1-3	TRBD1	TGTGCCAGCGGACGGGACAGGGCTGGAAACACCATATATTTT	CASGRDRAGNTIYF
TRBV25-1	NA	TRBJ2-1	TRBD1	TGTGCCAGCAGTGAGCCAGGGGGCCGCTACAATGAGCAGTTCTTC	CASSEPGGRYNEQFF
TRBV9	NA	TRBJ1-5	NA	TGTGCCAGCAGCGTAGAAGGTCGCCGGCCCCAGCATTTT	CASSVEGRRPQHF
TRBV7-2	NA	TRBJ2-5	NA	TGTGCCAGCAGCTTAACCCCAGGGAACTACCAAGAGACCCAGTACTTC	CASSLTPGNYQETQYF
TRBV7-8	NA	TRBJ2-2	NA	TGTGCCAGCAGCTTAGTCCCAGGGTCGAACACCGGGGAGCTGTTTTTT	CASSLVPGSNTGELFF
TRBV5-1	NA	TRBJ1-1	TRBD1	TGCGCCAGCAGCAAAAAGAGTACAGGGGGCACGGCTGAAGCTTTCTTT	CASSKKSTGGTAEAFF
TRBV18	NA	TRBJ1-2	NA	TGTGCCAGCTCACCGGACGGGCGGTATGGCTACACCTTC	CASSPDGRYGYTF
TRBV6-5	NA	TRBJ1-5	TRBD1	TGTGCCAGCAGTCCTTGGGACAGCATTGATCAGCCCCAGCATTTT	CASSPWDSIDQPQHF
TRBV27	NA	TRBJ2-2	TRBD1	TGTGCCAGCAAGGGGGCACCAGGTTACACCGGGGAGCTGTTTTTT	CASKGAPGYTGELFF
TRBV4-2	NA	TRBJ2-5	TRBD2	TGTGCCAGCAGCCACCCGACCTTAGCGGGAGATGAGACCCAGTACTTC	CASSHPTLAGDETQYF
TRBV4-1	NA	TRBJ1-5	NA	TGCGCCAGCAGCCAAGTCGCTGGGGGGGATCAGCCCCAGCATTTT	CASSQVAGGDQPQHF
TRBV27	NA	TRBJ1-5	TRBD1	TGTGCCAGCAGTTTATCTCCCTTTGGACAGGGGAATCAGCCCCAGCATTTT	CASSLSPFGQGNQPQHF
TRBV30	NA	TRBJ2-3	NA	TGTGCCTGGAGTGGACTAAGGTACGATACGCAGTATTTT	CAWSGLRYDTQYF
TRBV7-2	NA	TRBJ1-5	NA	TGTGCCAGCAGCTTCGTCAGCACTAGCAATCAGCCCCAGCATTTT	CASSFVSTSNQPQHF
TRBV5-4	NA	TRBJ2-7	NA	TGTGCCAGCAGCTCCGGAGGGACCGGCTACGAGCAGTACTTC	CASSSGGTGYEQYF
TRBV7-6	NA	TRBJ1-1	NA	TGTGCCAGCAGCTTAGCTGCGTTGAACACTGAAGCTTTCTTT	CASSLAALNTEAFF
TRBV30	NA	TRBJ2-5	NA	TGTGCCTGGAATTCCGGGAGCAAAGAGACCCAGTACTTC	CAWNSGSKETQYF
TRBV15	NA	TRBJ2-7	NA	TGTGCCACCAGCAGAACCCGGCCGGGCTACGAGCAGTACTTC	CATSRTRPGYEQYF
TRBV4-1	NA	TRBJ2-5	TRBD1	TGCGCCAGCAGCCAAGGACAGGGTGGAGAGACCCAGTACTTC	CASSQGQGGETQYF
TRBV6-5	NA	TRBJ2-7	NA	TGTGCCAGCAGCCGACACAGGGCCACCTACGAGCAGTACTTC	CASSRHRATYEQYF
TRBV11-2	once	TRBJ2-2	NA	TGTGCCAGCAGCTTAGGGGTCTCTAAGAACACCGGGGAGCTGTTTTTT	CASSLGVSKNTGELFF
TRBV11-2	NA	TRBJ2-3	NA	TGTGCCAGCAGCTTCAGACTAGGCTCCACAGATACGCAGTATTTT	CASSFRLGSTDTQYF
TRBV28	NA	TRBJ1-2	NA	TGTGCCAGCAGCCCCTCGCGGACTGGTTATCGCTACACCTTC	CASSPSRTGYRYTF
TRBV19	NA	TRBJ2-7	TRBD1	TGTGCCAGTACTCAATTCGGGACAGGGGGCTACGAGCAGTACTTC	CASTQFGTGGYEQYF
TRBV21-1	NA	TRBJ2-3	NA	TGTGCCAGTTGGGGCGGAGATACGCAGTATTTT	CASWGGDTQYF
TRBV5-1	NA	TRBJ1-5	NA	TGCGCCAGCAGCCTGGAAGGGGGTAATCAGCCCCAGCATTTT	CASSLEGGNQPQHF
TRBV5-6	NA	TRBJ1-2	TRBD1	TGTGCCAGCAGCTTTCCCGGACAGGGGGCCATCTATGGCTACACCTTC	CASSFPGQGAIYGYTF
TRBV5-1	NA	TRBJ2-5	NA	TGCGCCAGCAGCTTGGAAACACCTCAAGAGACCCAGTACTTC	CASSLETPQETQYF
TRBV5-4	NA	TRBJ1-1	NA	TGTGCCAGCAGCCTGGACCGAAACACTGAAGCTTTCTTT	CASSLDRNTEAFF
TRBV30	NA	TRBJ1-5	TRBD1	TGTGCCTGGAGCGAACAAATACAGGGGTGGCGCAATCAGCCCCAGCATTTT	CAWSEQIQGWRNQPQHF
TRBV9	NA	TRBJ2-1	TRBD2	TGTGCCAGCAGCTACCGGACTAGCGGATACTACAATGAGCAGTTCTTC	CASSYRTSGYYNEQFF
TRBV5-1	NA	TRBJ1-4	TRBD1	TGCGCCAGCAGCCTCGGGACAGGTCGAGAAAAACTGTTTTTT	CASSLGTGREKLFF
TRBV25-1	NA	TRBJ1-4	TRBD1	TGTGCCAGCGGGCAGGGGGCCTCTAATGAAAAACTGTTTTTT	CASGQGASNEKLFF